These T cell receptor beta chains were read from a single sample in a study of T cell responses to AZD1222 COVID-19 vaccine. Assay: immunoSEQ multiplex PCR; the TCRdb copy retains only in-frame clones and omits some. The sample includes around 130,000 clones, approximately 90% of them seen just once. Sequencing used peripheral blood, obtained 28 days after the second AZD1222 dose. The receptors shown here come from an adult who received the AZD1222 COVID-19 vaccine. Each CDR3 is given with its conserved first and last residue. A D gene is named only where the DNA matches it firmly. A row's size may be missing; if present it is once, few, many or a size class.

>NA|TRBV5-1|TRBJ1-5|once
TGCGCCAGCAGCTTGTTGGGGGGTGGTCAGCCCCAGCATTTT
CASSLLGGGQPQHF
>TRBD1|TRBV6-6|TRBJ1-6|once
TGTGCCAGCAGTTTGGAGGGGGCAAGCTCACCCCTCCACTTT
CASSLEGASSPLHF
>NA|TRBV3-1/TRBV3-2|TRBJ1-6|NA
TGTGCCAGCAGCCCCAGACAGGCGGATAATTCACCCCTCCACTTT
CASSPRQADNSPLHF
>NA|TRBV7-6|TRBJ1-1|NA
TGTGCCAGCAGCTTAGGCTCCGAGAACACTGAAGCTTTCTTT
CASSLGSENTEAFF
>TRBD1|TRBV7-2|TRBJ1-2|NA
TGTGCCAGCAGCTCGAGGGACAGACTTTATGGCTACACCTTC
CASSSRDRLYGYTF
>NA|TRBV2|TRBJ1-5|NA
TGTGCCAGCAATGAGGGGGGTCAGCCCCAGCATTTT
CASNEGGQPQHF
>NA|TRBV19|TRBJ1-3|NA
TGTGCCAGTACCTCCAGAGGGTCCTCGAGAAACACCATATATTTT
CASTSRGSSRNTIYF
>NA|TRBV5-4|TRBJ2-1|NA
TGTGCCAGCAGCTTGCTTGGGACAACCCTCAATGAGCAGTTCTTC
CASSLLGTTLNEQFF
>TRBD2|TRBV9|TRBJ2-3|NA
TGTGCCAGCAGCGGGATACAGGGACTAGCGGGGGGCCGGGGCACAGATACGCAGTATTTT
CASSGIQGLAGGRGTDTQYF
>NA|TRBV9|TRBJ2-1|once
TGTGCCAGCGGGGCGGAGGCGAGCTCCTACAATGAGCAGTTCTTC
CASGAEASSYNEQFF
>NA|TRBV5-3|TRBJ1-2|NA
TGTGCCAGAAGCCCTCTAGTCACCTTC
CARSPLVTF